This TCR beta chain was sequenced during a study of molecular identifiers for immune sequencing clone quantification. TCRdb redid the calling of the PCR reads with MiXCR, one entry per CDR3 protein. The sample gives a few hundred thousand distinct CDR3 sequences, roughly 24% of which show up once; 0.74% is in the top ten. This clonotype was recorded at least ten times. The CDR3 has 13 amino acids. CDR1 is MNHNS, CDR2 SASEGT, per germline. The V gene lost 10 bases and the J gene lost 4 bases, with 15 bases spanning the gap. The sample comprised naive CD8+ T cells from blood, with Jurkat cell RNA spiked in. Subset: FACS-sorted CD8+CD4-CCR7+CD45RA+ naive T cells. J is TRBJ2-3 and V is TRBV6-1; a possible D gene is TRBD2 (5 bases). The receptor was derived from a human donor in good health. Some libraries in this study had Jurkat cell RNA spiked in. The CDR3 region is CAIREAGSDTQYF. The CDR3 DNA reads as TGTGCCATCCGAGAGGCGGGCTCAGATACGCAGTATTTT.